The 4 T cell receptor beta chains in this list originate from one sample, sequenced in a study of blood T cell repertoires in COVID-19. TCRdb keeps only in-frame clones here, not all; method: immunoSEQ multiplex PCR. The data show some 300,000 clones, with approximately 90% seen just once and over 5% held by the top ten. The source material was peripheral blood. The receptors here all came from a woman aged 50 to 60 with COVID-19, enrolled during active disease.

This clone came up once. The genes are TRBV19 and TRBJ1-3, with TRBD1 matching 7 bases. This CDR3 is 14 amino acids long. CDR1 LNHDA and CDR2 SQIVND come from the germline V gene (reference sequence). J lost 2 bases, V lost 5 bases, and 3 bases had no gene match. CDR3 in amino acids: CASSWTGPGNTIYF. The CDR3 region has the DNA TGTGCCAGTAGTTGGACAGGCCCTGGAAACACCATATATTTT.

The V gene is TRBV5-4, the J gene TRBJ1-2; TRBD1 agrees at 7 bases. The V gene's germline CDR1 is SGHNT and CDR2 YYREEE (reference sequence). The CDR3 covers 14 residues. V dropped 3 bases and J dropped 0; count of bases not matched to a gene: 2. Here the CDR3 DNA reads TGTGCCAGCAGCTATGACAGGGCTAACTATGGCTACACCTTC. It codes for CASSYDRANYGYTF.

This chain joins TRBV19 and TRBJ2-5, with no clear D. Trimming removed 5 bases at V and 7 bases at J, with 17 bases between. Germline assignment: CDR1 LNHDA and CDR2 SQIVND (reference sequence). CDR3 length: 14 amino acids. This CDR3 is CASSPTPTRRTQYF. The DNA of the CDR3 is TGTGCCAGTAGTCCGACGCCGACTCGGAGGACCCAGTACTTC.

The chain couples TRBV27 to TRBJ2-6; the D is unclear. The germline CDR1 and CDR2 sequences are MNHEY and SMNVEV (reference sequence). This CDR3 spans 15 amino acids. Trimming took off 5 bases at V and 0 bases at J, with 8 bases between the two ends. This chain's CDR3 is CASSKHLSGANVLTF. The CDR3 DNA reads TGTGCCAGCAGTAAACACCTCTCTGGGGCCAACGTCCTGACTTTC.